This T cell receptor beta chain was sequenced for a study of blood T cells in healthy people across ages. Looked up from germline, CDR1 is LNHDA and CDR2 is SQIVND (reference sequence). V lost 7 bases, J lost 2 bases, and 24 bases lay in between. The CDR3 contains 18 residues. A sample-barcoded 5' primer and a J-beta primer mix were used in a second PCR of about 7 to 12 cycles. A template-switch adaptor containing 12 random nucleotides labeled each cDNA molecule. TCRdb analysed the 5' RACE reads with MiXCR anew, one entry per CDR3 protein. The sample has about 840,000 distinct CDR3 sequences; just under 30% are singletons. These sequences were also reported in another study, on T cells of mothers and their children.

The TCR was taken from a woman aged 40 to 50 in good health. The rearrangement joins TRBV19 to TRBJ1-5; a possible D gene is TRBD1 (6 bases). Sequencing was performed on blood. The CDR3 sequence: CASTPGPGVGRGNQPQHF. Written as DNA, the CDR3 is TGTGCCAGTACCCCGGGGCCAGGGGTCGGACGAGGCAATCAGCCCCAGCATTTT.